A selection of T cell receptor beta chains follows, all from one sample in a study of blood T cell repertoires in COVID-19. Some clones are missing from TCRdb's copy, which holds only in-frame ones; the method was immunoSEQ multiplex PCR. The data show some 270,000 clones, with over 75% seen just once and 0.85% to 1% held by the top ten. The sequencing input was peripheral blood. These receptors were obtained from a human donor with COVID-19, enrolled during active disease. The donor label of this sample is uncertain. Both conserved end residues are part of each CDR3. D genes are given only for firm matches. Clone size is shown for a subset of rows, as once, few, many or a class of expanded clone.

V	D	size	J	DNA	CDR3
TRBV5-5	-	-	TRBJ2-5	TGTGCCAGCAGCCCACCCGGGCAAGAGACCCAGTACTTC	CASSPPGQETQYF
TRBV7-3	-	-	TRBJ2-5	TGTGCCAGCAGCTCCTTCGGGACAATAGAGACCCAGTACTTC	CASSSFGTIETQYF
TRBV2	-	-	TRBJ2-4	TGTGCCAGCAGACCTACTAGTAAGGAAACCAAAAACATTCAGTACTTC	CASRPTSKETKNIQYF
TRBV27	-	-	TRBJ1-1	TGTGCCAGCAGTCGACCGGGTAGCACTGAAGCTTTCTTT	CASSRPGSTEAFF
TRBV18	-	-	TRBJ2-7	TGTGCCAGCTCACAGGGATCGGACACCCTTACCTACGAGCAGTACTTC	CASSQGSDTLTYEQYF
TRBV4-3	-	few	TRBJ1-3	TGCGCCAGCAGCCAAGATAGGGACACCTACTCTGGAAACACCATATATTTT	CASSQDRDTYSGNTIYF
TRBV29-1	-	once	TRBJ1-2	TGCAGCGTTCTGAACCAGGGCAGTAATGGCTACACCTTC	CSVLNQGSNGYTF
TRBV5-1	-	-	TRBJ1-1	TGCGCCAGCAGCTTGGCCAGGCAGGGGCGCCCGAATAAAATGAACACTGAAGCTTTCTTT	CASSLARQGRPNKMNTEAFF
TRBV6-6	TRBD1	few	TRBJ1-2	TGTGCCAGCAGTTACGATCCGGGACAGGGCGCTGGCTACACCTTC	CASSYDPGQGAGYTF
TRBV9	TRBD1	-	TRBJ2-7	TGTGCCAGCAGCGGCTCAGGGGGCTGGGAGCAGTACTTC	CASSGSGGWEQYF
TRBV6-5	TRBD1	-	TRBJ1-5	TGTGCCAGCAGGACAGGGCCTGGTCAGCCCCAGCATTTT	CASRTGPGQPQHF
TRBV5-1	TRBD2	-	TRBJ2-5	TGCGCCAGCAGCTTGTCGGGACTAGCCCGGGAGACCCAGTACTTC	CASSLSGLARETQYF
TRBV9	-	-	TRBJ1-4	TGTGCCAGCAGCGTAGCAAGGAGAACTAATGAAAAACTGTTTTTT	CASSVARRTNEKLFF
TRBV5-4	TRBD2	few	TRBJ2-7	TGTGCCAGCAGCTTTTTTCAAGCGGGAGTATCCTACGAGCAGTACTTC	CASSFFQAGVSYEQYF
TRBV28	TRBD1	once	TRBJ2-1	TGTGCCAGCAGCGATAACCCGGGACAGGGGAGGAATGAGCAGTTCTTC	CASSDNPGQGRNEQFF
TRBV7-2	-	-	TRBJ1-4	TGTGCCAGCAGCCCACAGGGTGTCGGAAAACTGTTTTTT	CASSPQGVGKLFF
TRBV7-3	TRBD1	-	TRBJ2-3	TGTGCCAGCAGCTCTACAGGGGTAGCAGATACGCAGTATTTT	CASSSTGVADTQYF
TRBV11-1	TRBD1	-	TRBJ2-7	TGTGCCAGCAGCGCCCGACAGGGGAGCTACGAGCAGTACTTC	CASSARQGSYEQYF
TRBV10-1	TRBD1	few	TRBJ2-2	TGCGCCAGCAGTGAGACGAACCCGGGACAGGGAGGAGGGGAGCTGTTTTTT	CASSETNPGQGGGELFF
TRBV2	TRBD1	-	TRBJ1-5	TGTGCCAGCACCCTAAGGTCAGGGGGCGAGGGCAATCAGCCCCAGCATTTT	CASTLRSGGEGNQPQHF
TRBV6-2/TRBV6-3	-	-	TRBJ1-1	TGTGCCAGCAGTTTAGTCCGCTCTCAAGCTTTCTTT	CASSLVRSQAFF
TRBV10-3	TRBD1	-	TRBJ1-1	TGTGCCATCAGTGTAGTAGGGGGCGAGATGAACACTGAAGCTTTCTTT	CAISVVGGEMNTEAFF
TRBV24-1	-	-	TRBJ1-2	TGTGCCACCAGTGATCGGGGGGCCAATGGCTACACCTTC	CATSDRGANGYTF
TRBV18	-	-	TRBJ2-7	TGTGCCAGCTCACCACTGGGCGGGGGCCCCTACGAGCAGTACTTC	CASSPLGGGPYEQYF
TRBV19	-	few	TRBJ1-4	TGTGCCAGTAGTTTTAACCGAGATCAGACGGGTGAAAAACTGTTTTTT	CASSFNRDQTGEKLFF
TRBV6-5	-	-	TRBJ1-1	TGTGCCAGCATTGGGGGGACTGAAGCTTTCTTT	CASIGGTEAFF
TRBV27	TRBD1	-	TRBJ1-5	TGTGCCAGCAGACCGACAGGGGAGGGTCAGCCCCAGCATTTT	CASRPTGEGQPQHF
TRBV5-1	TRBD1	-	TRBJ1-2	TGCGCCAGCAGCGCCGGACAGGGGGCGAGACACTATGGCTACACCTTC	CASSAGQGARHYGYTF
TRBV5-1	TRBD2	once	TRBJ2-7	TGCGCCAGCAGCTTAACAGCGGGAAACTACGAGCAGTACTTC	CASSLTAGNYEQYF
TRBV3-1/TRBV3-2	TRBD1	-	TRBJ1-1	TGTGCCAGCAGCCATCCGACAGGGGACTACACTGAAGCTTTCTTT	CASSHPTGDYTEAFF
TRBV28	-	once	TRBJ1-5	TGTGCCAGCAGTTTATATCTGGGATCAGCGGCCCAGCATTTT	CASSLYLGSAAQHF
TRBV19	TRBD1	few	TRBJ1-1	TGTGCCAGTAGTAGGGACAGGGTGAACACTGAAGCTTTCTTT	CASSRDRVNTEAFF
TRBV18	TRBD1	-	TRBJ1-1	TGTGCCAGCTCACCAAGGGACAGGGGGGAAACTGAAGCTTTCTTT	CASSPRDRGETEAFF
TRBV27	TRBD1	-	TRBJ1-1	TGTGCCAGCAGTATCACAGGGGCTAACACTGAAGCTTTCTTT	CASSITGANTEAFF
TRBV6-5	-	-	TRBJ1-6	TGTGCCAGCAGTTGGGGGGGTAATTCACCCCTCCACTTT	CASSWGGNSPLHF
TRBV11-2	TRBD1	-	TRBJ2-5	TGTGCCAGCAGTCCACCGGGACAGGGGTCCCAGACCCAGTACTTC	CASSPPGQGSQTQYF
TRBV5-1	-	-	TRBJ2-7	TGCGCCAGCCAGGATGGGTTGGGAGTGGAGTTCGAGCAGTACTTC	CASQDGLGVEFEQYF
TRBV7-9	-	-	TRBJ2-5	TGTGCCAGCAGCTTAGCATCAGGGTGGGAGACCCAGTACTTC	CASSLASGWETQYF
TRBV28	-	once	TRBJ2-7	TGTGCCAGCAGTTTAGAGGGGGTCTCCTACGAGCAGTACTTC	CASSLEGVSYEQYF
TRBV28	-	once	TRBJ2-3	TGTGCCAGCAGTTTACTGGACAGTCCTTATACGCAGTATTTT	CASSLLDSPYTQYF
TRBV19	-	-	TRBJ2-7	TGTGCCAGTAAGAGGAAGGGGGGGCCCTACGAGCAGTACTTC	CASKRKGGPYEQYF
TRBV5-4	-	-	TRBJ2-2	TGTGCCAGCAGCTCGACAGATTTGAACACCGGGGAGCTGTTTTTT	CASSSTDLNTGELFF
TRBV5-8	-	-	TRBJ1-5	TGTGCCAGCAGCTTCCAAGCCGATCAGCCCCAGCATTTT	CASSFQADQPQHF
TRBV5-1	-	-	TRBJ1-1	TGCGCCAGCAGCGAGACGGCGGGGAACACTGAAGCTTTCTTT	CASSETAGNTEAFF
TRBV28	-	-	TRBJ1-2	TGTGCCAGCAGCCCCTTCCCAACAGTTAACTATGGCTACACCTTC	CASSPFPTVNYGYTF
TRBV30	-	-	TRBJ1-5	TGTGCCTGGAGTGTTGGAGTGGCCCAGCATTTT	CAWSVGVAQHF
TRBV5-4	-	-	TRBJ1-1	TGTGCCAGCAGCCAAGAGACAGGAGGGAACACTGAAGCTTTCTTT	CASSQETGGNTEAFF
TRBV30	TRBD1	-	TRBJ1-2	TGTGCCTGGAGCCCAACAGGGGCCGGCTACACCTTC	CAWSPTGAGYTF
TRBV28	-	-	TRBJ1-1	TGTGCCAGCAGTTTTGGCCAGGGCCCCTTGAACACTGAAGCTTTCTTT	CASSFGQGPLNTEAFF
TRBV11-2	TRBD2	few	TRBJ2-7	TGTGCCAGCAGCTTTCAAGCGGGAGGGGGTGTGGGCGAGCAGTACTTC	CASSFQAGGGVGEQYF
TRBV30	-	-	TRBJ2-7	TGTGCCTGGGGGACCGGGGTCACCTACGAGCAGTACTTC	CAWGTGVTYEQYF
TRBV6-2/TRBV6-3	TRBD2	once	TRBJ2-4	TGTGCCAGCAGTTCCCGACTAGCGGGAGGACCTAACATTCAGTACTTC	CASSSRLAGGPNIQYF
TRBV10-3	TRBD1	-	TRBJ2-7	TGTGCCATCAGCGCCGGGACAGGCTACGAGCAGTACTTC	CAISAGTGYEQYF
TRBV4-3	TRBD1	-	TRBJ1-4	TGCGCCAGCAGCCAAATCGCGGGGACAGGGGTTAATGAAAAACTGTTTTTT	CASSQIAGTGVNEKLFF
TRBV19	TRBD1	-	TRBJ1-5	TGTGCCAGTAGTACCTTGGGGACAGGGGGCTCTCAGCCCCAGCATTTT	CASSTLGTGGSQPQHF
TRBV28	-	-	TRBJ1-1	TGTGCCAGCAGTTTATTCGAGGAGGAAATGAACACTGAAGCTTTCTTT	CASSLFEEEMNTEAFF
TRBV29-1	-	once	TRBJ1-1	TGCAGCGTGGGGCCCACTGAAGCTTTCTTT	CSVGPTEAFF
TRBV5-8	-	-	TRBJ1-2	TGTGCCAGCAGCCCTTGGGTCTCGGGGAACTATGGCTACACCTTC	CASSPWVSGNYGYTF
TRBV6-5	-	-	TRBJ2-2	TGTGCCAGCAGTATCCAGGGTACCGGGGAGCTGTTTTTT	CASSIQGTGELFF
TRBV27	-	-	TRBJ2-2	TGTGCCAGCAAGGAACAGCTGAACACCGGGGAGCTGTTTTTT	CASKEQLNTGELFF